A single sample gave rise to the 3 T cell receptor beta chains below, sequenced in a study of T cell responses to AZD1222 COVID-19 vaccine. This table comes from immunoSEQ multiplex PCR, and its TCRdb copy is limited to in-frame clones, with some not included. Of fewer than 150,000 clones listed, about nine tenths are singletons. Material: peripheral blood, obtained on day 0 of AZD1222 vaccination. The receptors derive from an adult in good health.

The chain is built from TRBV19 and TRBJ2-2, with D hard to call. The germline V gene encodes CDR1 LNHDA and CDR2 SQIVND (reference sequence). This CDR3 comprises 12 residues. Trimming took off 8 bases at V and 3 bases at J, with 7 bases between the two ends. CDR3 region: CASYRDTGELFF. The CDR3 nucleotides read TGTGCCAGTTACAGAGACACCGGGGAGCTGTTTTTT.

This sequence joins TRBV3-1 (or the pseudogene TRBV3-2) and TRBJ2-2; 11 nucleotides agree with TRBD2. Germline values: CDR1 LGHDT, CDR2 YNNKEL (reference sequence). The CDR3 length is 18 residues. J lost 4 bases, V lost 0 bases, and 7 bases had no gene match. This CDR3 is CASSQESRLAGGTGELFF. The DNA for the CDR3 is TGTGCCAGCAGCCAAGAATCGCGGCTAGCGGGAGGCACCGGGGAGCTGTTTTTT.

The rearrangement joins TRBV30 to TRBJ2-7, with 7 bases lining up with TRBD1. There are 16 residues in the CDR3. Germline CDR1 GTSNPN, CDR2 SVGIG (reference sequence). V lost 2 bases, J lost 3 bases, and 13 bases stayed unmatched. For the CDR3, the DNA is TGTGCCTGGAGTAATAGGGGGCCTTGGGGCGACTACGAGCAGTACTTC. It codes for CAWSNRGPWGDYEQYF.